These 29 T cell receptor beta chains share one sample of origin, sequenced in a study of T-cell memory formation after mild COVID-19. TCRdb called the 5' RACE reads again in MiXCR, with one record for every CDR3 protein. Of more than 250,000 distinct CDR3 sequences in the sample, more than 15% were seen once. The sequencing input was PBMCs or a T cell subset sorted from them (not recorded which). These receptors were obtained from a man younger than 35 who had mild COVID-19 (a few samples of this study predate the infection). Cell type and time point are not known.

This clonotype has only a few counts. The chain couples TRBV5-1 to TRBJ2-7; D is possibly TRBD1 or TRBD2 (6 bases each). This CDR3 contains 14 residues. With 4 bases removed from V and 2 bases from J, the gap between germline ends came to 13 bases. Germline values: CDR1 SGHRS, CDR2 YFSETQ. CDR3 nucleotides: TGCGCCAGCAGCCCGCGGGACACGACCTACGAGCAGTACTTC. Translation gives CASSPRDTTYEQYF.

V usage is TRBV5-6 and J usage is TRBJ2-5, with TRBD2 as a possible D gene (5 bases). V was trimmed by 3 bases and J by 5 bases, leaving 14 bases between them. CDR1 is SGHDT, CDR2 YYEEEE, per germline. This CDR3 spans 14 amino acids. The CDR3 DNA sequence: TGTGCCAGCAGCTCCGCGGCCCGAGGGGAGACCCAGTACTTC. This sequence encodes CASSSAARGETQYF.

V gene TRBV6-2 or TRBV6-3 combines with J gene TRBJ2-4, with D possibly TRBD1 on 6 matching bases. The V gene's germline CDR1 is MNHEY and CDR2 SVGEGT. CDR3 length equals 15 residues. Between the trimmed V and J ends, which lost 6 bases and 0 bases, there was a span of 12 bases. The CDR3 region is CASSPTGIAKNIQYF. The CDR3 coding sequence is TGTGCCAGCAGCCCCACAGGGATAGCCAAAAACATTCAGTACTTC.

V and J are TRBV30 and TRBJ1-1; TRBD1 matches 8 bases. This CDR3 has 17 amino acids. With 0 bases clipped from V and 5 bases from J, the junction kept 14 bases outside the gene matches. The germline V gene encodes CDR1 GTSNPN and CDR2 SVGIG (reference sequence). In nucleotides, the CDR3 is TGTGCCTGGAGTGTACTCGGACAGGGCCTTTTTGGGACTGAAGCTTTCTTT. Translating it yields CAWSVLGQGLFGTEAFF.

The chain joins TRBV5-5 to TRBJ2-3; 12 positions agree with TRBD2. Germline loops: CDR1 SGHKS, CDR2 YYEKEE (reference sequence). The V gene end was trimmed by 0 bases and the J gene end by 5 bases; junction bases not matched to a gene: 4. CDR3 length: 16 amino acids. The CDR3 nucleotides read TGTGCCAGCAGCTTGGGACTAGCGGGGGCTGGAGATACGCAGTATTTT. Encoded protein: CASSLGLAGAGDTQYF.

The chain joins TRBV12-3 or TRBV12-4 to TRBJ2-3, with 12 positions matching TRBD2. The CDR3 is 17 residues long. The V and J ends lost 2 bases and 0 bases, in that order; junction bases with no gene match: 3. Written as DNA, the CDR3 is TGTGCCAGCAGTTTAAGACTAGCGGGGGCCAGCACAGATACGCAGTATTTT. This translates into CASSLRLAGASTDTQYF.

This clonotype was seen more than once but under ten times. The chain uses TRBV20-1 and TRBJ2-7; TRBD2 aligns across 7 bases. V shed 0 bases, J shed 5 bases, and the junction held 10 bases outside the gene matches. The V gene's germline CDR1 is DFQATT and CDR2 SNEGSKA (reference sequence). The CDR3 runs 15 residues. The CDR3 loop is CSARDHQRGPHEQYV. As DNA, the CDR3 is TGCAGTGCTAGAGATCATCAGCGGGGCCCCCACGAGCAGTACGTC.

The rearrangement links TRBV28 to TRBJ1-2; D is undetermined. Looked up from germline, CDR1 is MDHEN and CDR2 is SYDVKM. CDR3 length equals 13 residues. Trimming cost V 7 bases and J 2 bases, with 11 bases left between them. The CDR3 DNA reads TGTGCCAGCAACCCGGCGGGGAACTATGGCTACACCTTC. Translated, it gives CASNPAGNYGYTF.

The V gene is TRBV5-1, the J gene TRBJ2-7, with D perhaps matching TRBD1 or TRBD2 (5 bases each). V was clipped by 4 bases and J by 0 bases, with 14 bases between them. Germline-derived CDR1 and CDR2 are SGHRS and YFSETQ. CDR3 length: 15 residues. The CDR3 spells CASSQAGGFSYEQYF. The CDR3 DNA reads TGCGCCAGCAGCCAGGCTGGGGGTTTCTCCTACGAGCAGTACTTC.

CDR3 in DNA: TGCGCCAGCAGCCAAACAGGCAACAATCAGCCCCAGCATTTT. Protein product: CASSQTGNNQPQHF. The rearrangement links TRBV4-1 to TRBJ1-5, with D maybe TRBD1 (5 bases). The CDR3 is 14 residues long. V shed 2 bases and J shed 3 bases, with 8 bases lying between them. CDR1 MGHRA and CDR2 YSYEKL come from the germline V gene.

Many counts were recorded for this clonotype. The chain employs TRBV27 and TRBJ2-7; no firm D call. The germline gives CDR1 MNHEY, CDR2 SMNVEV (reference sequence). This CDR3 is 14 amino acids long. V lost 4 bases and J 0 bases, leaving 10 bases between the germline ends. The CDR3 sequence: CASSSRNLSYEQYF. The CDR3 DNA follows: TGTGCCAGCAGTTCGCGGAACCTCTCCTACGAGCAGTACTTC.

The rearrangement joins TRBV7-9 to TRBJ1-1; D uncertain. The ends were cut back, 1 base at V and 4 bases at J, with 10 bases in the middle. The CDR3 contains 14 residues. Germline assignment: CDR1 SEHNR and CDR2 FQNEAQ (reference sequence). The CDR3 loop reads CASSLEYRTTEAFF. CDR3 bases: TGTGCCAGCAGCTTAGAATACCGGACCACTGAAGCTTTCTTT.

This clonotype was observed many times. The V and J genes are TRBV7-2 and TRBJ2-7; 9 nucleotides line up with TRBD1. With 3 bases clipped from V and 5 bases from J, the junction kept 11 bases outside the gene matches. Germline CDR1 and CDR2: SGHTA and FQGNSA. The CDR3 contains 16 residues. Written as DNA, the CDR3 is TGTGCCAGCAGCTTCCTGCGGGGGACAGGGACGAACGAGCAGTACTTC. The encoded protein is CASSFLRGTGTNEQYF.

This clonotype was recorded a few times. The chain's CDR3 is CASSQDRLAGNNEQFF. CDR3 nucleotide sequence: TGTGCCAGCAGCCAAGATCGGCTAGCGGGGAACAATGAGCAGTTCTTC. V is TRBV14 and J is TRBJ2-1; 9 bases are shared with TRBD2. With V trimmed by 0 bases and J by 5 bases, 5 bases remained unmatched. The V gene's germline CDR1 is SGHDN and CDR2 FVKESK. CDR3 size: 16 residues.

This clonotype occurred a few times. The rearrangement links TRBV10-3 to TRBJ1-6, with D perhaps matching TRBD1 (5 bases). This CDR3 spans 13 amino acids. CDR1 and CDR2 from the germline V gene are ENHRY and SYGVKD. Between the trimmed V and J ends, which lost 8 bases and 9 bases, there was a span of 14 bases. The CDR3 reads CAIGTGRGSPLHF. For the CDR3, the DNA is TGTGCCATCGGGACGGGCAGAGGTTCACCCCTCCACTTT.

As DNA, the CDR3 is TGTGCCAGCAGTAGAGGGACTAGCGGGGATGATACGCAGTATTTT. It is translated as CASSRGTSGDDTQYF. The chain couples TRBV6-5 to TRBJ2-3; 13 nucleotides align to TRBD2. Germline V gene lookup returns CDR1 MNHEY and CDR2 SVGAGI. The trim removed 5 bases at V and 6 bases at J, leaving 5 bases unmatched. This CDR3 has 15 amino acids.

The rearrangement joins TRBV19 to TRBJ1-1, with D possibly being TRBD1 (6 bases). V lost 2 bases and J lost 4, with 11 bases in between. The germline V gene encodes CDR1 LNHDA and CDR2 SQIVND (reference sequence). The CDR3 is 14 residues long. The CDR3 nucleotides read TGTGCCAGTAGTATATCCGGGGGCATCACTGAAGCTTTCTTT. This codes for CASSISGGITEAFF. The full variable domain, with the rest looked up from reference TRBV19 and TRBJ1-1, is DGGITQSPKYLFRKEGQNVTLSCEQNLNHDAMYWYRQDPGQGLRLIYYSQIVNDFQKGDIAEGYSVSREKKESFPLTVTSAQKNPTAFYLCASSISGGITEAFFGQGTRLTVV.

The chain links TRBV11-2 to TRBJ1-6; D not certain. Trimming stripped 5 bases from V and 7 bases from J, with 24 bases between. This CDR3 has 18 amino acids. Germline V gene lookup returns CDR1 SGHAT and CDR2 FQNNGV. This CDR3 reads CASSPVRSYGPGNSPLHF. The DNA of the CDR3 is TGTGCCAGCAGCCCGGTACGAAGTTATGGACCGGGGAATTCACCCCTCCACTTT.

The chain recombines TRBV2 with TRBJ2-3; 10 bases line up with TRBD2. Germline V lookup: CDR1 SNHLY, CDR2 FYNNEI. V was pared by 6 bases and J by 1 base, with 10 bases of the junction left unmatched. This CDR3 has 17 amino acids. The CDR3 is CASRNGLAGARTDTQYF. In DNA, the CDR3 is TGTGCCAGCAGGAATGGGCTAGCGGGGGCCCGCACAGATACGCAGTATTTT.

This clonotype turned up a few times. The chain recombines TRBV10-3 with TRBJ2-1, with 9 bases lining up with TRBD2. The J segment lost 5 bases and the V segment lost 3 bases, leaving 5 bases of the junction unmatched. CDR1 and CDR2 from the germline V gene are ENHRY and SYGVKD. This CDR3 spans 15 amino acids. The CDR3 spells CAISDHQRGDNEQFF. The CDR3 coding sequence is TGTGCCATCAGTGACCACCAGCGGGGGGACAATGAGCAGTTCTTC.

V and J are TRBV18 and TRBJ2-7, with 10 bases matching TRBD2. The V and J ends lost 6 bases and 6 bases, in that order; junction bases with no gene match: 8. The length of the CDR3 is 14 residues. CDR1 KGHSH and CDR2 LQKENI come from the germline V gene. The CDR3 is CASSPTSGESEQYV. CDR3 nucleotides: TGTGCCAGCTCGCCTACTAGCGGGGAGAGCGAGCAGTACGTC.

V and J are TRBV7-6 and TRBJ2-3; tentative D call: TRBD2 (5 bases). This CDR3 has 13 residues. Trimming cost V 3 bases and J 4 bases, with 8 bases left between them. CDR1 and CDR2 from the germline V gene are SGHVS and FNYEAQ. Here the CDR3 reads CASSFSRADTQYF. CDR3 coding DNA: TGTGCCAGCAGCTTTTCGCGGGCAGATACGCAGTATTTT.

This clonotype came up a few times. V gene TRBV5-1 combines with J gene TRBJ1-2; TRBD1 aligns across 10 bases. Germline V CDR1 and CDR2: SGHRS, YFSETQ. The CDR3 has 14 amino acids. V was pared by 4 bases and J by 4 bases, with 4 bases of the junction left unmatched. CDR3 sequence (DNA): TGCGCCAGCAGCGCCGGGACAGGGGCCTATGGCTACACCTTC. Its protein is CASSAGTGAYGYTF.

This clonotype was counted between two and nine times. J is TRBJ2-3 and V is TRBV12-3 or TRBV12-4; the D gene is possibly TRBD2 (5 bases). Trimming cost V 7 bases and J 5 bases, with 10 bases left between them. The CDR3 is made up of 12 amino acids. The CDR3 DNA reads TGTGCCAGCACCCGGGGAAGAGATACGCAGTATTTT. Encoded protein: CASTRGRDTQYF.

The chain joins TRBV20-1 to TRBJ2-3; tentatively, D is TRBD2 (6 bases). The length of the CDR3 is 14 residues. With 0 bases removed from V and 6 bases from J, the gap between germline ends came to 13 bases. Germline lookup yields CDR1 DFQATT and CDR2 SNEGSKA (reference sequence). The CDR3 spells CSARDRRGGDTQYF. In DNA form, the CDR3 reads TGCAGTGCTAGAGATCGGCGGGGCGGGGATACGCAGTATTTT.

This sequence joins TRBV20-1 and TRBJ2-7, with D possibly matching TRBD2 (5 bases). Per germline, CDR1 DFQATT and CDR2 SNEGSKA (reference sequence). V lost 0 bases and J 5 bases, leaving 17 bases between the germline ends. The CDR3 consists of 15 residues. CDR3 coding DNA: TGCAGTGCTAGAGATCGAGGGATGGGTGTGCACGAGCAGTACTTC. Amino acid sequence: CSARDRGMGVHEQYF.

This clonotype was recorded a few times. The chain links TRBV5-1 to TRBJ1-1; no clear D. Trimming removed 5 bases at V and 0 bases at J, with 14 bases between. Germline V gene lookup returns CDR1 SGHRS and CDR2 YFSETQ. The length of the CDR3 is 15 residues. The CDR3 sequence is CASSMVVGMNTEAFF. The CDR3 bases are TGCGCCAGCAGTATGGTGGTCGGCATGAACACTGAAGCTTTCTTT.

DNA for the CDR3: TGTGCCAGCAGATACTTGGGACAGGGCAACACCTTC. Translating gives CASRYLGQGNTF. V gene TRBV2 combines with J gene TRBJ1-2; 9 positions agree with TRBD1. Germline loops: CDR1 SNHLY, CDR2 FYNNEI. The CDR3 is 12 amino acids. The junction had 8 bases not matched to a gene; V was cut back by 6 bases and J by 12 bases.

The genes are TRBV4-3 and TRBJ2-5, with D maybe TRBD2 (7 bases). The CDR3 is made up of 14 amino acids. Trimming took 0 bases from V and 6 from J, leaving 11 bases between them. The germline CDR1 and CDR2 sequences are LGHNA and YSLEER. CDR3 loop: CASSQDGRGQTQYF. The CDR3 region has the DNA TGCGCCAGCAGCCAAGATGGGCGGGGGCAGACCCAGTACTTC.